The clone carrying this TCR beta chain has only a few counts. Its specificity is not known. These data are taken from a study of cytomegalovirus exposure and HLA in healthy donors. The V gene's germline CDR1 is LNHDA and CDR2 SQIVND (reference sequence). The CDR3 contains 14 residues. Trimming removed 4 bases at V and 3 bases at J, with 13 bases between. Study-wide results and caveats: Reports indicated that the classifier achieved high specificity and sensitivity in diagnosing cytomegalovirus status. The study labeled fewer than 200 TCR beta chains cytomegalovirus-associated. Associated with HLA alleles at 0.05 false discovery rate in a later analysis were around 15,000 TCR beta sequences. Among donors in an Asian-associated ancestry cluster, a later analysis reportedly found fewer N-insertions than the roughly 700-donor mean.

A multiplex PCR was run with 60 Vbeta primers and 13 Jbeta primers. Measured with immunoSEQ multiplex PCR; TCRdb has only the in-frame clones, and not every one. Of about 84,000 clones listed, around three fifths are singletons. Sample: PBMCs. The sequence was collected from a woman in her forties in good health and CMV-seropositive. The V and J genes are TRBV19 and TRBJ2-7; D perhaps matches TRBD2 (5 bases). The CDR3 loop reads CASSSYPRDYEQYF. The CDR3 coding sequence is TGTGCCAGTAGTAGCTACCCACGGGACTACGAGCAGTACTTC. The variable domain in full, with the rest retrieved from reference TRBV19 and TRBJ2-7, is DGGITQSPKYLFRKEGQNVTLSCEQNLNHDAMYWYRQDPGQGLRLIYYSQIVNDFQKGDIAEGYSVSREKKESFPLTVTSAQKNPTAFYLCASSSYPRDYEQYFGPGTRLTVT.